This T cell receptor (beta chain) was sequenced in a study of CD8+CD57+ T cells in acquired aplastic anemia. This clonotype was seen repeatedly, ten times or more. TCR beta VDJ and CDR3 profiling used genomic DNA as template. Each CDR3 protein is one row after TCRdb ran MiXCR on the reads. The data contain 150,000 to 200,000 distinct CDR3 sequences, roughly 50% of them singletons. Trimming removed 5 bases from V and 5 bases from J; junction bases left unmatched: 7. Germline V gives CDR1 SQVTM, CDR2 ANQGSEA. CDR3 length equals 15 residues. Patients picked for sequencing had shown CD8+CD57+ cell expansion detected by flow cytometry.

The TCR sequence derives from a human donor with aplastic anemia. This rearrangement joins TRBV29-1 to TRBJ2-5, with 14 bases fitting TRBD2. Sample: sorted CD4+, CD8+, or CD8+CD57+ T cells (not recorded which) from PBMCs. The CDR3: CSVSGLAGGGETQYF. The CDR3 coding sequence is TGCAGCGTTAGCGGACTAGCGGGGGGCGGGGAGACCCAGTACTTC.